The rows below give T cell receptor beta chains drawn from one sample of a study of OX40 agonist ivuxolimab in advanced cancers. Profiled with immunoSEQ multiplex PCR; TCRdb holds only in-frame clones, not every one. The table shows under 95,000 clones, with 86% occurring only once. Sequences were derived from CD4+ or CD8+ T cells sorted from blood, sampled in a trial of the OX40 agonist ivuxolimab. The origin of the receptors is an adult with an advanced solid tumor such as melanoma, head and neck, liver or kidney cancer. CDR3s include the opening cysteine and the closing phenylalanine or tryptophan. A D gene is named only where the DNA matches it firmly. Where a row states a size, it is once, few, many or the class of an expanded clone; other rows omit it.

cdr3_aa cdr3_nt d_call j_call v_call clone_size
CAWSPGPRDTQYF TGTGCCTGGAGCCCAGGACCTCGGGATACGCAGTATTTT - TRBJ2-3 TRBV30 once
CASSNAPTNEQFF TGTGCCAGCAGTAACGCCCCGACTAATGAGCAGTTCTTC - TRBJ2-1 TRBV6-5 -
CASSLLAGVGTGELFF TGTGCCAGCAGCTTACTAGCGGGAGTGGGCACCGGGGAGCTGTTTTTT TRBD2 TRBJ2-2 TRBV11-3 -
CASSQWDRAYNSPLHF TGTGCCAGCAGCCAATGGGACAGGGCGTACAATTCACCCCTCCACTTT TRBD1 TRBJ1-6 TRBV5-4 -
CASSLGAGQPQHF TGTGCCAGCAGCTTAGGGGCAGGACAGCCCCAGCATTTT - TRBJ1-5 TRBV7-9 -
CASMPAQAEWSKQYF TGTGCCAGCATGCCGGCGCAGGCAGAGTGGTCAAAGCAGTACTTC - TRBJ2-7 TRBV6-1 -
CASSLRDRPIQYF TGTGCCAGCAGCCTCCGGGACCGCCCTATTCAGTACTTC - TRBJ2-7 TRBV7-2 -
CASSPGTASYEQYF TGTGCCAGCTCACCAGGTACAGCTTCCTACGAGCAGTACTTC - TRBJ2-7 TRBV18 -
CASTKAGGNTIYF TGTGCCAGTACGAAGGCAGGCGGAAACACCATATATTTT - TRBJ1-3 TRBV19 -
CASSLGQETGELFF TGCGCCAGCAGCTTGGGACAGGAGACCGGGGAGCTGTTTTTT - TRBJ2-2 TRBV5-1 -
CASSQQVNTGELFF TGTGCCAGTAGCCAACAGGTTAACACCGGGGAGCTGTTTTTT - TRBJ2-2 TRBV19 -
CASSFSGTGGETQYF TGTGCCAGCAGCTTTTCGGGGACAGGGGGGGAGACCCAGTACTTC TRBD1 TRBJ2-5 TRBV11-2 -
CASSPTPPPHQPQHF TGTGCCAGCTCACCAACACCACCGCCCCATCAGCCCCAGCATTTT - TRBJ1-5 TRBV18 -
CASSLNAYNEQFF TGTGCCAGCAGCTTAAACGCCTACAATGAGCAGTTCTTC - TRBJ2-1 TRBV7-2 -
CATRSGGRAYEQYF TGTGCCACACGTTCAGGGGGGAGGGCATACGAGCAGTACTTC - TRBJ2-7 TRBV28 -
CASSPSLSSGNTIYF TGCGCCAGCAGCCCTTCGCTAAGCTCTGGAAACACCATATATTTT - TRBJ1-3 TRBV5-1 -
CASSRTSGKDTQYF TGTGCCAGCAGTCGGACTAGCGGGAAGGATACGCAGTATTTT TRBD2 TRBJ2-3 TRBV28 -
CASSGRQGTAYTGELFF TGTGCCAGCAGCGGCAGACAAGGGACTGCGTACACCGGGGAGCTGTTTTTT - TRBJ2-2 TRBV5-8 few
CASSLYAGGADTEAFF TGTGCCAGCAGCTTGTATGCAGGGGGCGCCGACACTGAAGCTTTCTTT TRBD1 TRBJ1-1 TRBV7-8 -
CASSKQDSNNSPLHF TGTGCCAGCAGCAAGCAGGACAGCAATAATTCACCCCTCCACTTT - TRBJ1-6 TRBV21-1 -
CASSLTGTYEQYF TGTGCCAGCAGCCTCACAGGGACCTACGAGCAGTACTTC - TRBJ2-7 TRBV5-4 few
CASSPHNPGSGNTIYF TGTGCCAGCAGCCCCCATAATCCCGGATCTGGAAACACCATATATTTT - TRBJ1-3 TRBV7-3 few
CASSPLRAASSGTEAFF TGTGCCAGCTCACCACTTAGGGCGGCTAGTTCTGGGACTGAAGCTTTCTTT - TRBJ1-1 TRBV18 -
CATSSRQGATDTQYF TGTGCCACCAGCAGCCGACAGGGGGCGACAGATACGCAGTATTTT TRBD1 TRBJ2-3 TRBV15 -
CASSREPQANYGYTF TGTGCCAGCTCACGAGAGCCACAGGCGAACTATGGCTACACCTTC - TRBJ1-2 TRBV18 -
CASSGSGQGEFYGYTF TGTGCCAGCAGCGGAAGCGGACAGGGCGAGTTCTATGGCTACACCTTC TRBD1 TRBJ1-2 TRBV9 -
CATRRLAGSNEQFF TGTGCCACCAGAAGACTAGCGGGGAGCAATGAGCAGTTCTTC TRBD2 TRBJ2-1 TRBV15 -
CASWAGVGTGELFF TGCGCCAGCTGGGCCGGGGTTGGTACCGGGGAGCTGTTTTTT - TRBJ2-2 TRBV5-1 once
CASSLYGREAGTDTQYF TGTGCCAGCAGCTTATATGGGCGGGAGGCGGGCACAGATACGCAGTATTTT TRBD2 TRBJ2-3 TRBV7-3 -
CASSLDWGPEGTQYF TGTGCCAGCAGCTTAGATTGGGGTCCAGAGGGGACCCAGTACTTC - TRBJ2-5 TRBV11-2 -
CASSGPGQGLSYEQYF TGTGCCAGCAGTGGCCCGGGACAGGGATTATCCTACGAGCAGTACTTC TRBD1 TRBJ2-7 TRBV5-4 -
CASSFRDSIFGEQYF TGTGCCAGCAGTTTCCGGGACAGTATCTTTGGCGAGCAGTACTTC TRBD1 TRBJ2-7 TRBV7-6 -
CASSLRKGIREKLFF TGTGCCAGCAGTTTAAGGAAGGGGATACGCGAAAAACTGTTTTTT - TRBJ1-4 TRBV28 few
CASSNGARQETQYF TGTGCCAGCTCGAACGGGGCGAGACAAGAGACCCAGTACTTC - TRBJ2-5 TRBV2 -
CASSFIGQYNEQFF TGTGCCAGCAGCTTTATCGGACAGTACAATGAGCAGTTCTTC - TRBJ2-1 TRBV11-2 once
CATSRGTTGTEAFF TGTGCCACCAGCAGAGGGACCACGGGCACTGAAGCTTTCTTT - TRBJ1-1 TRBV15 -
CASSVDRVNTEAFF TGTGCCAGCAGCGTGGATAGGGTGAACACTGAAGCTTTCTTT - TRBJ1-1 TRBV2 once